This entry is about one TCR beta chain. The sample belongs to a study of cytomegalovirus exposure and HLA in healthy donors. It was with 60 Vbeta and 13 Jbeta primers that the PCR ran. Only in-frame clones appear in the TCRdb table, and some are missing; sequencing was by immunoSEQ multiplex PCR. Of under 150,000 clones detected, approximately 80% appear once; the ten largest clones hold 3% to 4%. CDR1 is SGHRS and CDR2 is YFSETQ in the germline V gene. Germline trimming cut 4 bases from V and 5 bases from J; bases unmatched to any gene: 11. The CDR3 contains 15 residues. Sequenced material: PBMCs. This TCR was recovered from a male donor in good health and CMV-seronegative. V usage is TRBV5-1 and J usage is TRBJ1-2; 7 nucleotides align to TRBD1. The CDR3 bases are TGCGCCAGCAGCCCGGCGGGACAGACGTTGTATGGCTACACCTTC. This codes for CASSPAGQTLYGYTF.